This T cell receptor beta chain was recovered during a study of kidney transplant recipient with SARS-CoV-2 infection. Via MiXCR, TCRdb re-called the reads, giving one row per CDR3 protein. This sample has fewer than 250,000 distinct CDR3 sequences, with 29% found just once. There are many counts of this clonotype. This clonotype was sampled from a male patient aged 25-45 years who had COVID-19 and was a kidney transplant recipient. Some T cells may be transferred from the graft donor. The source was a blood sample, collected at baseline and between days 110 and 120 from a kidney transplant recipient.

CDR3 sequence: CASSPAPQGEQYF. DNA for the CDR3: TGTGCCAGCAGCCCGGCCCCGCAGGGGGAGCAGTACTTC. The rearrangement uses TRBV5-4 and TRBJ2-7; a weak D match, TRBD1 (6 bases). This CDR3 has 13 residues. CDR1 and CDR2 (germline): SGHNT, YYREEE (reference sequence). The V end was cut by 4 bases, the J end by 7 bases, with 15 bases between.